This T cell receptor beta chain appears in the sequencing data of a study of OX40 agonist ivuxolimab in advanced cancers. Study information: An agonistic anti-OX40 (CD134) antibody, ivuxolimab, was used to treat the patients. General study findings and limits: Also present in some nonresponders was a low level of normalized T-cell clonal expansion. Among patients with partial responses at 0.1-3.0 mg/kg, clonal expansion was among the lowest. The study found that CD8+ T cells averaged more expanded clones than CD4+.

A word on this clone: Its antigen is not known.

TCRdb's table, derived via immunoSEQ multiplex PCR, lists solely in-frame clones and lacks some. The table records 100,000 to 140,000 clones, around 93% of them present only once. Germline CDR1 SNHLY, CDR2 FYNNEI. This CDR3 spans 13 amino acids. V lost 3 bases and J 1 base, leaving 7 bases between the germline ends. The sequence was obtained from an adult with an advanced solid tumor such as melanoma, head and neck, liver or kidney cancer. This chain joins TRBV2 and TRBJ2-7; D call uncertain. The sample in question was CD4+ or CD8+ T cells sorted from blood, obtained in a trial of the OX40 agonist ivuxolimab. The CDR3 DNA reads as TGTGCCAGCAGTGATGCCAATTCCTACGAGCAGTACTTC. This encodes CASSDANSYEQYF.